This T cell receptor (beta chain) was documented in a study of neurological immune-mediated disorders. About the research overall: Multiple sclerosis patients numbered around 34, of whom some 31 were relapsing-remitting and 3 secondary progressive. Study-level findings and limits: The repertoires of 18 of 34 multiple sclerosis patients fell into one related-CDR3 cluster (a possible signature) under phylogenetic grouping.

The team produced cDNA through 5'RACE using 10-nucleotide random UMIs. TCRdb re-called the 5' RACE reads with MiXCR, one entry per CDR3 protein. This table holds more than 50,000 distinct CDR3 sequences, about 3.3% found once. This clonotype was picked up many times. Its target is not known. The CDR3 sequence is 15 residues long. The V end lost 1 base, the J end lost 0 bases, and 7 bases lay between the germline ends. The sequence derives from a woman aged 55-69 years with multiple sclerosis. The chain joins TRBV12-3 or TRBV12-4 to TRBJ2-1; maybe TRBD2 (6 bases). The specimen was PBMCs. The CDR3 sequence: CASSLDGSSYNEQFF. As DNA, the CDR3 is TGTGCCAGCAGTTTAGACGGGAGCTCCTACAATGAGCAGTTCTTC.